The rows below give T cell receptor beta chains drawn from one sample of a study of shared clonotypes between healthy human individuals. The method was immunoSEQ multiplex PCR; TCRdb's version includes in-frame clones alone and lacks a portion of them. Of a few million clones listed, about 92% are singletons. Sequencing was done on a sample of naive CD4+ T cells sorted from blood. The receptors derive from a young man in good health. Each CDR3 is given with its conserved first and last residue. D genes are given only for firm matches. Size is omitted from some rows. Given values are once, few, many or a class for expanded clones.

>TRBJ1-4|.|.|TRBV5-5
CASSSARVATNEKLFF
TGTGCCAGCAGCTCGGCCAGGGTTGCAACTAATGAAAAACTGTTTTTT
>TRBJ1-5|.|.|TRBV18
CASSPDGVQPQHF
TGTGCCAGCTCCCCTGATGGTGTTCAGCCCCAGCATTTT
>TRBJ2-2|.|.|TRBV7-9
CASSSLRGTGELFF
TGTGCCAGCAGCTCCTTGAGGGGAACCGGGGAGCTGTTTTTT
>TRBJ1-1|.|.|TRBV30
CAWKRGMNTEAFF
TGTGCCTGGAAGCGGGGGATGAACACTGAAGCTTTCTTT
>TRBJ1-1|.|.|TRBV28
CASSLGSIGDTEAFF
TGTGCCAGCAGTTTGGGGTCTATTGGGGACACTGAAGCTTTCTTT
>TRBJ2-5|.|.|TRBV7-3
CASSRGGQETQYF
TGTGCCAGCAGTAGGGGAGGTCAAGAGACCCAGTACTTC
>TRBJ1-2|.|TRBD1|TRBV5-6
CASSLFRDRIYGYTF
TGTGCCAGCAGCTTATTCCGGGACAGAATCTATGGCTACACCTTC
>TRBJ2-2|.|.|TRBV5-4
CASSKQGSNTGELFF
TGTGCCAGCAGCAAACAGGGCTCGAACACCGGGGAGCTGTTTTTT
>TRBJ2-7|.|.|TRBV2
CASRGLRTVGPVF
TGTGCCAGCAGAGGGTTAAGGACAGTTGGTCCAGTCTTC
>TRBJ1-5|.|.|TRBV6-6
CASSGGLGNQPQHF
TGTGCCAGCAGTGGTGGCCTAGGCAATCAGCCCCAGCATTTT
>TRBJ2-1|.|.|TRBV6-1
CASSIQSSYNEQFF
TGTGCCAGCAGTATCCAGAGCTCCTACAATGAGCAGTTCTTC
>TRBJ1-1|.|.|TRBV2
CASSVTGQATEAFF
TGTGCCAGCAGTGTAACAGGGCAGGCCACTGAAGCTTTCTTT
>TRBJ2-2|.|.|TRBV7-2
CASSLGRAETGELFF
TGTGCCAGCAGCTTGGGCAGGGCTGAAACCGGGGAGCTGTTTTTT
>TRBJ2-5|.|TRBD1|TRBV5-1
CASSRTGGNIETQYF
TGCGCCAGCAGCCGCACAGGGGGGAACATTGAGACCCAGTACTTC
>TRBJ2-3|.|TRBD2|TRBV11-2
CASSLAGFTDTQYF
TGTGCCAGCAGCCTAGCGGGTTTCACAGATACGCAGTATTTT
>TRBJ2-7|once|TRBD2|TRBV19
CASTHPGQPGLAGYEQYF
TGTGCCAGTACTCATCCGGGACAGCCGGGACTAGCGGGTTACGAGCAGTACTTC
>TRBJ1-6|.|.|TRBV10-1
CASSDLRNSPLHF
TGCGCCAGCAGTGATCTCAGAAATTCACCCCTCCACTTT
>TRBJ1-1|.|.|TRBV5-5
CASSSNVATEAFF
TGTGCCAGCAGCTCTAACGTAGCCACTGAAGCTTTCTTT
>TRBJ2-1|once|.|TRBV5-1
CASSWATYVGNEQFF
TGCGCCAGCAGCTGGGCGACCTACGTGGGCAATGAGCAGTTCTTC
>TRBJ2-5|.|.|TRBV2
CASSEGLVETQYF
TGTGCCAGCAGTGAGGGATTGGTAGAGACCCAGTACTTC
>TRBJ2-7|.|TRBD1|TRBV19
CASSRGTGSSYEQYF
TGTGCCAGTAGTCGAGGGACAGGGAGCTCCTACGAGCAGTACTTC
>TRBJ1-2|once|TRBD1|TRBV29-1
CSVGSGTVYGYTF
TGCAGCGTCGGATCCGGGACAGTCTATGGCTACACCTTC
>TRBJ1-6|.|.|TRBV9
CASSQGINSPLHF
TGTGCCAGCAGCCAGGGGATTAATTCACCCCTCCACTTT
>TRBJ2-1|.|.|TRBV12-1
CASSSQGGQRFF
TGTGCCAGCAGCTCACAGGGCGGGCAACGGTTCTTC
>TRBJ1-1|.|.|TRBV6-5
CASIRAAGNTEAFF
TGTGCCAGCATCCGGGCCGCCGGGAACACTGAAGCTTTCTTT
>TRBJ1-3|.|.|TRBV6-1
CATRTGLSGNTIYF
TGTGCCACAAGGACGGGACTCTCTGGAAACACCATATATTTT
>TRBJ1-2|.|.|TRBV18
CASSPETLYGYTF
TGTGCCAGCTCACCAGAGACCCTCTATGGCTACACCTTC
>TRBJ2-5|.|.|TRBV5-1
CASSLGGSETQYF
TGCGCCAGCAGCTTGGGTGGGTCAGAGACCCAGTACTTC
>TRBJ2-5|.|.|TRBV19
CASSTTGFSETQYF
TGTGCCAGTAGTACGACAGGATTCTCCGAGACCCAGTACTTC
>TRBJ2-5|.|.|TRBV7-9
CASSLGEIQETQYF
TGTGCCAGCAGCTTAGGGGAGATCCAAGAGACCCAGTACTTC
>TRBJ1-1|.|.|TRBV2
CASRHPIKNTEAFF
TGTGCCAGCAGGCACCCAATCAAGAACACTGAAGCTTTCTTT
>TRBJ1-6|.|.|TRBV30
CAANTGSSYNSPLHF
TGTGCCGCCAATACAGGGAGCTCCTATAATTCACCCCTCCACTTT
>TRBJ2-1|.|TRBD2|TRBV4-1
CASRLAGPSSYNEQFF
TGCGCCAGCAGGCTAGCGGGACCGAGCTCCTACAATGAGCAGTTCTTC
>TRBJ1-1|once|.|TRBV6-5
CASSSTQGRTEAFF
TGTGCCAGCAGTTCCACTCAGGGACGCACTGAAGCTTTCTTT
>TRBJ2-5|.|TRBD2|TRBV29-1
CSAARAAGGQETQYF
TGCAGCGCAGCAAGGGCTGCGGGAGGGCAAGAGACCCAGTACTTC
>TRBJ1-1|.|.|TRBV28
CASSSTGARTEAFF
TGTGCCAGCAGTTCCACGGGAGCTCGGACTGAAGCTTTCTTT
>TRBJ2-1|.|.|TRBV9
CASSLDPGNEQFF
TGTGCCAGCAGCTTAGACCCGGGCAATGAGCAGTTCTTC
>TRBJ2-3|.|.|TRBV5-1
CASSSRQRTDTQYF
TGCGCCAGCAGCTCCAGACAGCGCACAGATACGCAGTATTTT
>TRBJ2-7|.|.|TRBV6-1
CASSEGGLEQYF
TGTGCCAGCAGTGAAGGTGGGCTCGAGCAGTACTTC
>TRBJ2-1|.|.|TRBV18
CASSPPSGANEQFF
TGTGCCAGCTCACCACCTTCCGGGGCCAATGAGCAGTTCTTC
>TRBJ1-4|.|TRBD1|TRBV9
CASSVGGGTTNEKLFF
TGTGCCAGCAGCGTAGGAGGGGGCACAACTAATGAAAAACTGTTTTTT
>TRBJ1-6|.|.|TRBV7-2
CASSTSRSPLHF
TGTGCCAGCAGCACCTCTAGGTCACCCCTCCACTTT
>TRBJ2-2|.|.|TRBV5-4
CASSQGQNTGELFF
TGTGCCAGCAGCCAGGGACAGAACACCGGGGAGCTGTTTTTT
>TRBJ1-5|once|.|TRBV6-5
CASSYSPILSGQPQHF
TGTGCCAGCAGTTACTCCCCCATTCTATCAGGGCAGCCCCAGCATTTT
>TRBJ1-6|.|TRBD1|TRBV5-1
CASSLAGQYSPLHF
TGCGCCAGCAGCTTGGCGGGACAGTATTCACCCCTCCACTTT
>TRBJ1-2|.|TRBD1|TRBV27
CASSGTGDGYTF
TGTGCCAGCAGTGGGACAGGTGATGGCTACACCTTC
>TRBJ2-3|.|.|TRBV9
CASSVGPSTDTQYF
TGTGCCAGCAGCGTAGGACCGAGCACAGATACGCAGTATTTT
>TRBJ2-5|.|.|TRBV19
CASSIGEGQETQYF
TGTGCCAGTAGTATAGGGGAAGGACAAGAGACCCAGTACTTC
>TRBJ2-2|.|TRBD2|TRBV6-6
CASSTGLTNTGELFF
TGTGCCAGCAGTACGGGACTAACGAACACCGGGGAGCTGTTTTTT
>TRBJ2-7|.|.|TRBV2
CASNLGPREQYF
TGTGCCAGCAACCTCGGTCCCCGTGAGCAGTACTTC